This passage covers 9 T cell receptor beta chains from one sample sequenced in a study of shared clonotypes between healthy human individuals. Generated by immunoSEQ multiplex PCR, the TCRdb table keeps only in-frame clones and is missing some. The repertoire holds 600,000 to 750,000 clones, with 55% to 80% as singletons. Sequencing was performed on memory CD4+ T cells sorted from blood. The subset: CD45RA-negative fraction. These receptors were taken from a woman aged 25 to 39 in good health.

The CDR3 loop reads CASSPLQGQPQHF. The CDR3 DNA reads TGTGCCAGCAGCCCCCTTCAAGGGCAGCCCCAGCATTTT. The chain uses TRBV6-6 and TRBJ1-5; D call uncertain. This CDR3 region has 13 residues. The V and J ends lost 6 bases and 7 bases respectively, with 13 bases between them. Germline CDR1 MNHNY, CDR2 SVGAGI (reference sequence).

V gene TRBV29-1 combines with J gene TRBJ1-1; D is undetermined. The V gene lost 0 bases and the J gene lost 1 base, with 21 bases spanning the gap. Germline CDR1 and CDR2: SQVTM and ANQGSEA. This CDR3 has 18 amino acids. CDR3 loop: CSVEENMGMVGWNTEAFF. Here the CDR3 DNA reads TGCAGCGTTGAAGAGAACATGGGAATGGTTGGTTGGAACACTGAAGCTTTCTTT.

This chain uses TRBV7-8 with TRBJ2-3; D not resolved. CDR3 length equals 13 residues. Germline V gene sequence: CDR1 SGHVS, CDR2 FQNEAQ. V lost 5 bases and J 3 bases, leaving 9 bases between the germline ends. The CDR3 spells CASSGILTDTQYF. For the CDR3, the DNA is TGTGCCAGCAGCGGCATCTTGACAGATACGCAGTATTTT.

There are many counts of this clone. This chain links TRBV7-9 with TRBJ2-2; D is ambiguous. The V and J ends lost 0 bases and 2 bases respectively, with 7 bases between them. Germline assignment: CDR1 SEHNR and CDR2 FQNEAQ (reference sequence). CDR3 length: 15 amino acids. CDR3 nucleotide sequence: TGTGCCAGCAGCTTAGCCGCTCACAACACCGGGGAGCTGTTTTTT. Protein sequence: CASSLAAHNTGELFF.

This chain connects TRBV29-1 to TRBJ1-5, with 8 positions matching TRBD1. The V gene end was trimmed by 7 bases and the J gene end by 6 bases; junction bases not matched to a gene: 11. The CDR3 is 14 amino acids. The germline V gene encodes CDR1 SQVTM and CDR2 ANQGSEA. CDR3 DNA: TGCAGCGCCGCCGGGACAGGTCCCCCTCAGCCCCAGCATTTT. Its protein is CSAAGTGPPQPQHF.

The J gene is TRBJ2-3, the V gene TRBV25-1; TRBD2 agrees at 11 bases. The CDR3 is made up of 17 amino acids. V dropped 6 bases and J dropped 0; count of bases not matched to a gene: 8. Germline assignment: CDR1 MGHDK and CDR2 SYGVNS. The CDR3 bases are TGTGCCAGCAGAACACCCCTAGCGGGAGGAAGCACAGATACGCAGTATTTT. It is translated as CASRTPLAGGSTDTQYF.

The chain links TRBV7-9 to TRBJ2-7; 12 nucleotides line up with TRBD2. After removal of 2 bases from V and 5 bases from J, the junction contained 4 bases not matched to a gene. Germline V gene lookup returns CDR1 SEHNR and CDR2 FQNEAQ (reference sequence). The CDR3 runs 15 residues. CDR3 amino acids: CASSLLAGGLDEQYF. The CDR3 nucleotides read TGTGCCAGCAGCTTACTAGCGGGAGGGCTGGACGAGCAGTACTTC.

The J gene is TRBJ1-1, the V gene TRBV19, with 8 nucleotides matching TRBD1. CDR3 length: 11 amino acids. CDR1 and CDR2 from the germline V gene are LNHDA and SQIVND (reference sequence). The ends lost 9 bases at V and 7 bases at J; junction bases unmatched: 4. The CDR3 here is CASMTGVEAFF. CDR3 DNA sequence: TGTGCCAGCATGACAGGGGTTGAAGCTTTCTTT.

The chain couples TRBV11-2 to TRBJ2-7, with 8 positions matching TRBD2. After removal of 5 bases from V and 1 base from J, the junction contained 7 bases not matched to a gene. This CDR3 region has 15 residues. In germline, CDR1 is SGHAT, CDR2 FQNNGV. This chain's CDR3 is CASSTGASGSYEQYF. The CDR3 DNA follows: TGTGCCAGCAGCACGGGGGCTAGCGGGTCCTACGAGCAGTACTTC.